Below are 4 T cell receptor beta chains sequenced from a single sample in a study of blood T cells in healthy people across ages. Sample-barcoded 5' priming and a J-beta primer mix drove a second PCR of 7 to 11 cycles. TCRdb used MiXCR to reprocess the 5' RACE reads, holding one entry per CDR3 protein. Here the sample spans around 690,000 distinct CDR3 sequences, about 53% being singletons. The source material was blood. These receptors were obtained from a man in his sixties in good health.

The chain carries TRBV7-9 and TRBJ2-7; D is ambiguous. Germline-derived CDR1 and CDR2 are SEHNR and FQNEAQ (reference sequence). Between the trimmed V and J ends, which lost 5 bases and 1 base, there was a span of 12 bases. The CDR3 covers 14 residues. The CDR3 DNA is TGTGCCAGCAGCATTACCCCGGAATCCTACGAGCAGTACTTC. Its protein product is CASSITPESYEQYF.

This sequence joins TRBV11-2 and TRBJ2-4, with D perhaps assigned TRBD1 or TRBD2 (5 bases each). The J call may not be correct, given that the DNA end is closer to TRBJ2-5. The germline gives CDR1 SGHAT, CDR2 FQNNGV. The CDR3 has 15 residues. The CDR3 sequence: CASSLDRGSQETQYF. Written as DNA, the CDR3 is TGTGCCAGCAGCTTAGATCGGGGCAGTCAAGAGACCCAGTACTTC.

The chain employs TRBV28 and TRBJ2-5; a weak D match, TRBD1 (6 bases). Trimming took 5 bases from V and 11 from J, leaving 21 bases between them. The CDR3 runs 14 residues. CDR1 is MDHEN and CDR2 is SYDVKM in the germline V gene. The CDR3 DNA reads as TGTGCCAGCAGTCCGACGGACAGAACAAGGAGGCAGTACTTC. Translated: CASSPTDRTRRQYF.

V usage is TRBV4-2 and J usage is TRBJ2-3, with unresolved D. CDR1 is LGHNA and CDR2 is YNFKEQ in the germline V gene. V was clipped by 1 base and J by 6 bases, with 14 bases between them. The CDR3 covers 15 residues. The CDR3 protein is CASSQGGSGEDTQYF. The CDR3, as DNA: TGTGCCAGCAGCCAAGGTGGATCCGGAGAGGATACGCAGTATTTT.